This is a list of T cell receptor beta chains from one sample in a study of CD8 T cells in Susac syndrome. TCRdb fed the immunoSEQ multiplex PCR reads into MiXCR, producing one record per CDR3 protein. This table holds about 180,000 distinct CDR3 sequences, around 94% found once. Sequencing was carried out using CD4+ T cells from PBMCs. The source is a human donor with Susac syndrome. Both conserved end residues are part of each CDR3. Each record gives: V gene, J gene, clone size, D gene, CDR3 DNA, CDR3 protein. The D gene is left open where the match is weak. Rows give clone size only sometimes, using once, few, many, or a class for an expanded clone.

V gene: TRBV29-1; J gene: TRBJ1-1; clone size: NA; D gene: NA; CDR3 DNA: TGCAGCGTTTCAGATTTGAACACTGAAGCTTTCTTT; CDR3 protein: CSVSDLNTEAFF
V gene: TRBV4-2; J gene: TRBJ2-3; clone size: once; D gene: TRBD2; CDR3 DNA: TGTGCCAGCAGCCAAGTCGGACTAGGCACAGATACGCAGTATTTT; CDR3 protein: CASSQVGLGTDTQYF
V gene: TRBV9; J gene: TRBJ1-1; clone size: NA; D gene: NA; CDR3 DNA: TGTGCCAGCAGCTACCGACTGTTCACTGAAGCTTTCTTT; CDR3 protein: CASSYRLFTEAFF
V gene: TRBV7-9; J gene: TRBJ2-4; clone size: NA; D gene: NA; CDR3 DNA: TGTGCCAGCAGCCCAGGAGGGTTACAGGGGTCCAAAAACATTCAGTACTTC; CDR3 protein: CASSPGGLQGSKNIQYF
V gene: TRBV29-1; J gene: TRBJ1-2; clone size: once; D gene: NA; CDR3 DNA: TGCAGCGTTGAATATTTAGATTATGGCTACACCTTC; CDR3 protein: CSVEYLDYGYTF
V gene: TRBV2; J gene: TRBJ2-1; clone size: NA; D gene: NA; CDR3 DNA: TGTGCCAGCAGTGGTGACGGATACGGAAGCAATGAGCAGTTCTTC; CDR3 protein: CASSGDGYGSNEQFF
V gene: TRBV7-9; J gene: TRBJ2-1; clone size: NA; D gene: TRBD1; CDR3 DNA: TGTGCCAGCAGCTACCGGGACAGTCCCTCCTACAATGAGCAGTTCTTC; CDR3 protein: CASSYRDSPSYNEQFF
V gene: TRBV2; J gene: TRBJ2-5; clone size: NA; D gene: TRBD1; CDR3 DNA: TGTGCCAGCACTCCAAGGACAGGGGACGAGACCCAGTACTTC; CDR3 protein: CASTPRTGDETQYF
V gene: TRBV15; J gene: TRBJ2-2; clone size: NA; D gene: NA; CDR3 DNA: TGTGCCACCAGCAGAGATGGGATAACTACGAGAGGGGGAAACACCGGGGAGCTGTTTTTT; CDR3 protein: CATSRDGITTRGGNTGELFF
V gene: TRBV20-1; J gene: TRBJ2-7; clone size: NA; D gene: TRBD1; CDR3 DNA: TGCAGTGCTAAACTGGACAGGGGGCTTACCTACGAGCAGTACTTC; CDR3 protein: CSAKLDRGLTYEQYF
V gene: TRBV5-1; J gene: TRBJ2-7; clone size: NA; D gene: TRBD2; CDR3 DNA: TGCGCCAGCAGCTTGGACTCAGGGACTAGAGAGCAGTACTTC; CDR3 protein: CASSLDSGTREQYF
V gene: TRBV18; J gene: TRBJ2-7; clone size: NA; D gene: TRBD2; CDR3 DNA: TGTGCCAGCTCACCAGCGGGGGGAAACTACGAGCAGTACTTC; CDR3 protein: CASSPAGGNYEQYF
V gene: TRBV20-1; J gene: TRBJ2-3; clone size: NA; D gene: TRBD2; CDR3 DNA: TGCAGTGCCCTAACTAGCGGAGACACAGATACGCAGTATTTT; CDR3 protein: CSALTSGDTDTQYF
V gene: TRBV28; J gene: TRBJ1-5; clone size: NA; D gene: TRBD1; CDR3 DNA: TGTGCCAGCACGGTCACAGGGGATCAGCCCCAGCATTTT; CDR3 protein: CASTVTGDQPQHF
V gene: TRBV20-1; J gene: TRBJ2-5; clone size: NA; D gene: TRBD1; CDR3 DNA: TGCAGTGCTAGAGCTGGACAGGGGGCTGGGGAGACCCAGTACTTC; CDR3 protein: CSARAGQGAGETQYF
V gene: TRBV2; J gene: TRBJ2-3; clone size: once; D gene: NA; CDR3 DNA: TGTGCCAGCAGTGAATACACCACAGATACGCAGTATTTT; CDR3 protein: CASSEYTTDTQYF
V gene: TRBV5-1; J gene: TRBJ1-1; clone size: NA; D gene: NA; CDR3 DNA: TGCGCCAGCAGCTCATCCGTTGGGAACACTGAAGCTTTCTTT; CDR3 protein: CASSSSVGNTEAFF
V gene: TRBV12-3/TRBV12-4; J gene: TRBJ1-2; clone size: NA; D gene: NA; CDR3 DNA: TGTGCCAGCAGTTTAGACCCAGGGTCGAGGTATGGCTACACCTTC; CDR3 protein: CASSLDPGSRYGYTF
V gene: TRBV2; J gene: TRBJ2-2; clone size: NA; D gene: NA; CDR3 DNA: TGTGCCACCCAGGGTGCCCTAGACACCGGGGAGCTGTTTTTT; CDR3 protein: CATQGALDTGELFF
V gene: TRBV12-3/TRBV12-4; J gene: TRBJ2-7; clone size: few; D gene: NA; CDR3 DNA: TGTGCCAGCAGTCGGGGCAGAAGCTACGAGCAGTACTTC; CDR3 protein: CASSRGRSYEQYF
V gene: TRBV7-2; J gene: TRBJ1-4; clone size: NA; D gene: NA; CDR3 DNA: TGTGCCAGCAGCTTAGGGGGAAGGCCGAATGAAAAACTGTTTTTT; CDR3 protein: CASSLGGRPNEKLFF
V gene: TRBV20-1; J gene: TRBJ2-6; clone size: NA; D gene: NA; CDR3 DNA: TGCAGTGCTATGTCGGGCCTCTCTGGGGCCAACGTCCTGACTTTC; CDR3 protein: CSAMSGLSGANVLTF
V gene: TRBV19; J gene: TRBJ1-5; clone size: NA; D gene: NA; CDR3 DNA: TGTGCCAGTACCCCCCAAAAGGGGGGAACCAATCAGCCCCAGCATTTT; CDR3 protein: CASTPQKGGTNQPQHF
V gene: TRBV12-3/TRBV12-4; J gene: TRBJ1-5; clone size: NA; D gene: NA; CDR3 DNA: TGTGCCAGCAGTTTGGTACAGGGCGGAATTTCGCCCCAGCATTTT; CDR3 protein: CASSLVQGGISPQHF
V gene: TRBV11-2; J gene: TRBJ2-3; clone size: NA; D gene: TRBD2; CDR3 DNA: TGTGCCAGCAGCTTAGATCTCGAATGGGTAGCGGGGGGCACAGATACGCAGTATTTT; CDR3 protein: CASSLDLEWVAGGTDTQYF
V gene: TRBV18; J gene: TRBJ2-1; clone size: few; D gene: TRBD2; CDR3 DNA: TGTGCCAGCTCACTCACTAGCGGGAGCGATGAGCAGTTCTTC; CDR3 protein: CASSLTSGSDEQFF
V gene: TRBV12-3/TRBV12-4; J gene: TRBJ2-2; clone size: NA; D gene: TRBD2; CDR3 DNA: TGTGCCAGCAGCCCCTATAGCGGGAGACCCGGGGAGCTGTTTTTT; CDR3 protein: CASSPYSGRPGELFF
V gene: TRBV30; J gene: TRBJ1-4; clone size: NA; D gene: NA; CDR3 DNA: TGTGCCTGGGGGTACAGGGCAACTAATGAAAAACTGTTTTTT; CDR3 protein: CAWGYRATNEKLFF
V gene: TRBV5-5; J gene: TRBJ1-5; clone size: NA; D gene: NA; CDR3 DNA: TGTGCCAGCAGCGCGATATTGAGCAATCAGCCCCAGCATTTT; CDR3 protein: CASSAILSNQPQHF
V gene: TRBV27; J gene: TRBJ1-1; clone size: NA; D gene: NA; CDR3 DNA: TGTGCCAGTATCCCTAGCAGATCGAACACTGAAGCTTTCTTT; CDR3 protein: CASIPSRSNTEAFF
V gene: TRBV7-2; J gene: TRBJ1-4; clone size: NA; D gene: NA; CDR3 DNA: TGTGCCAGCAGCTTAGTCGCTAATGAAAAACTGTTTTTT; CDR3 protein: CASSLVANEKLFF
V gene: TRBV27; J gene: TRBJ2-7; clone size: NA; D gene: TRBD1; CDR3 DNA: TGTGCCAGCAGTCAAGACAGGGGATATGGCGAGCAGTACTTC; CDR3 protein: CASSQDRGYGEQYF
V gene: TRBV6-6; J gene: TRBJ2-2; clone size: NA; D gene: TRBD2; CDR3 DNA: TGTGCCAGCAGCAATACGGGGGGCACCGGGGAGCTGTTTTTT; CDR3 protein: CASSNTGGTGELFF
V gene: TRBV7-9; J gene: TRBJ1-1; clone size: NA; D gene: NA; CDR3 DNA: TGTGCCAGCAGCCCCTATCGCGCAGAATCTGAAGCTTTCTTT; CDR3 protein: CASSPYRAESEAFF
V gene: TRBV24-1; J gene: TRBJ2-1; clone size: few; D gene: NA; CDR3 DNA: TGTGCCACCAGTGCGGCTCCTCTCAATGAGCAGTTCTTC; CDR3 protein: CATSAAPLNEQFF
V gene: TRBV6-6; J gene: TRBJ1-1; clone size: NA; D gene: NA; CDR3 DNA: TGTGCCAGTGACGGGGCGAGTACTGAAGCTTTCTTT; CDR3 protein: CASDGASTEAFF
V gene: TRBV28; J gene: TRBJ1-1; clone size: NA; D gene: NA; CDR3 DNA: TGTGCCAGCAGACCAAGGACAGTTTCAGCTTTCTTT; CDR3 protein: CASRPRTVSAFF
V gene: TRBV29-1; J gene: TRBJ1-1; clone size: NA; D gene: NA; CDR3 DNA: TGCAGCGTTGAAGATCAATACAACACTGAAGCTTTCTTT; CDR3 protein: CSVEDQYNTEAFF
V gene: TRBV6-4; J gene: TRBJ1-1; clone size: NA; D gene: NA; CDR3 DNA: TGTGCCAGCAGTGACTCAGCCCGCCCGAACACTGAAGCTTTCTTT; CDR3 protein: CASSDSARPNTEAFF
V gene: TRBV19; J gene: TRBJ2-7; clone size: NA; D gene: TRBD2; CDR3 DNA: TGTGCCAGTAGTAAGGCGGGGGGGCCGAGGGAGCAGTACTTC; CDR3 protein: CASSKAGGPREQYF